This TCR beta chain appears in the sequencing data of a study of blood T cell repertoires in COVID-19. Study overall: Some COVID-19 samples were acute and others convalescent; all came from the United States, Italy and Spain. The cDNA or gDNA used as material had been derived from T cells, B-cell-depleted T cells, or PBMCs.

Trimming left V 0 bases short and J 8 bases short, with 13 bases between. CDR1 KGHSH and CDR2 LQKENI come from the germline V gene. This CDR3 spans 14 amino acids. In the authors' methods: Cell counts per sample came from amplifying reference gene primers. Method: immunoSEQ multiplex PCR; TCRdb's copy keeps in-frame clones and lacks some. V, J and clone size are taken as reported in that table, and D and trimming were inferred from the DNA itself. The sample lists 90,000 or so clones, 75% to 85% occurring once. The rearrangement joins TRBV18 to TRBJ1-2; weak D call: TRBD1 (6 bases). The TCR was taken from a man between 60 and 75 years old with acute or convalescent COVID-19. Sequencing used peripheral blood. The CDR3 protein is CASSPPTGMGGYTF. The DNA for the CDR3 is TGTGCCAGCTCACCACCGACAGGCATGGGCGGCTACACCTTC.